Each of the 5 T cell receptor beta chains below was sequenced from the same sample in a study of Tregs in tolerant kidney transplant recipients. These receptors have no identified antigens. Produced via immunoSEQ multiplex PCR; TCRdb's table is partial and in-frame only. This sample carries 15,000 to 20,000 clones, around 55% of them seen once, and the ten largest clones take 3.2%. The sample comprised Tregs from blood cultured with allogeneic cells. The receptors here all came from a human donor in good health.

This chain joins TRBV6-1 and TRBJ2-1, with 13 nucleotides matching TRBD2. The V and J ends lost 4 bases and 6 bases, in that order; junction bases with no gene match: 3. The CDR3 contains 15 residues. The V gene's germline CDR1 is MNHNS and CDR2 SASEGT. In DNA form, the CDR3 reads TGTGCCAGCAGTGGACTAGCGGGGGGTCCCAATGAGCAGTTCTTC. Translation gives CASSGLAGGPNEQFF.

The chain carries TRBV5-5 and TRBJ1-2, with D perhaps TRBD1 (5 bases). The CDR3 covers 13 residues. Deletions cut 4 bases from V and 12 bases from J, with 19 bases between. CDR1 SGHKS and CDR2 YYEKEE come from the germline V gene (reference sequence). The CDR3 nucleotides are TGTGCCAGCAGCAGGGACGCCAGCCTGTCCAACACCTTC. Translation gives CASSRDASLSNTF.

The V and J genes are TRBV19 and TRBJ2-7; maybe TRBD1 (6 bases). The CDR3 extends over 19 amino acids. The V end was cut by 7 bases, the J end by 6 bases, with 34 bases between. The germline CDR1 and CDR2 sequences are LNHDA and SQIVND (reference sequence). DNA of the CDR3: TGTGCCAGTATCACGCAACTGGGGGCCAAACTTGTACTGGTTTGCGAGCAGTACTTC. It codes for CASITQLGAKLVLVCEQYF.

The chain carries TRBV9 and TRBJ2-1; TRBD2 matches 8 bases. This CDR3 spans 16 amino acids. The V and J ends lost 3 bases and 4 bases, in that order; junction bases with no gene match: 9. CDR1 and CDR2 from the germline V gene are SGDLS and YYNGEE. The DNA for the CDR3 is TGTGCCAGCAGCGCTAAAAGCGGGAGCCCTTACAATGAGCAGTTCTTC. It is translated as CASSAKSGSPYNEQFF.

By sample share, this clone is medium-sized. The chain combines TRBV11-3 with TRBJ1-1, with no clear D. Germline CDR1 SGHNT, CDR2 YENEEA. This CDR3 is 16 amino acids long. Trimming cost V 1 base and J 0 bases, with 12 bases left between them. The DNA of the CDR3 is TGTGCCAGCAGCTTAGTTTGGTGGAGCATGAACACTGAAGCTTTCTTT. Protein product: CASSLVWWSMNTEAFF.